The T cell receptor (beta chain) under discussion was sequenced for a study of blood T cell repertoires in COVID-19. Germline CDR1 and CDR2: SGHRS and YFSETQ. This CDR3 is built from 14 residues. The V end was cut by 2 bases, the J end by 2 bases, with 11 bases between. Produced via immunoSEQ multiplex PCR; TCRdb's table is partial and in-frame only. In the table there are about 250,000 clones, roughly four fifths of which are singletons. This receptor was identified in a person between 65 and 79 years old with COVID-19, enrolled during active disease. The sequenced material came from peripheral blood. The genes are TRBV5-1 and TRBJ2-7; possible D gene TRBD1, 6 bases. The CDR3 region is CASSFDRRAYEQYF. In DNA, the CDR3 is TGCGCCAGCAGCTTCGACAGGAGAGCCTACGAGCAGTACTTC.